Below are 18 T cell receptor beta chains sequenced from a single sample in a study of blood T cell repertoires in COVID-19 (dated by TCRdb to 2018 to 2020). The method behind the library was the immunoSEQ multiplex PCR assay. TCRdb took this table from immuneACCESS and kept in-frame rearrangements with V and J called. Such tables lack part of the clones; where checked against another copy, unresolved V genes explain under half of the gap, and the rest is unexplained. For this sample the table gives some 150,000 clones, of which 87% were detected only once. More than 1.5% of the sample is in the top ten clones. Specimen: peripheral blood. The receptors here all came from a woman aged 50 to 60 with acute or convalescent COVID-19.

This clone was seen once. The genes are TRBV20-1 and TRBJ1-1; tentative D call: TRBD1 (5 bases). The CDR3 consists of 13 residues. Per germline, CDR1 DFQATT and CDR2 SNEGSKA (reference sequence). V dropped 3 bases and J dropped 4 bases, with 12 bases sitting between them. The CDR3: CSASRQGPTEAFF. The CDR3 bases are TGCAGTGCTAGTAGGCAGGGTCCCACTGAAGCTTTCTTT.

The V and J genes are TRBV27 and TRBJ2-7, with a tentative D call TRBD2 (5 bases). The CDR3 totals 12 residues. V was cut by 5 bases and J by 5 bases, with 10 bases left in between. CDR1 and CDR2 (germline): MNHEY, SMNVEV (reference sequence). CDR3 in amino acids: CASSPTRNEQYF. CDR3 nucleotide sequence: TGTGCCAGCAGTCCAACTAGGAACGAGCAGTACTTC.

CDR3 sequence reads: CASSFRAGGNYGYTF. CDR3 nucleotides: TGTGCCAGCAGCTTTCGGGCAGGGGGCAACTATGGCTACACCTTC. V is TRBV5-8 and J is TRBJ1-2; 8 nucleotides agree with TRBD1. Germline CDR1 SGHTS, CDR2 YDEGEE. CDR3 length: 15 amino acids. J was trimmed by 2 bases and V by 2 bases; bases with no gene match: 5. The full variable domain, with the rest looked up from reference TRBV5-8 and TRBJ1-2, is EAGVTQSPTHLIKTRGQQATLRCSPISGHTSVYWYQQALGLGLQFLLWYDEGEERNRGNFPPRFSGRQFPNYSSELNVNALELEDSALYLCASSFRAGGNYGYTFGSGTRLTVV.

V and J are TRBV7-9 and TRBJ2-3; 7 bases agree with TRBD2. CDR3 length equals 14 residues. Looked up from germline, CDR1 is SEHNR and CDR2 is FQNEAQ (reference sequence). The V gene end was trimmed by 2 bases and the J gene end by 6 bases; junction bases not matched to a gene: 5. This chain's CDR3 is CASSLRGSGDTQYF. The CDR3 DNA sequence: TGTGCCAGCAGCTTACGCGGGAGTGGCGATACGCAGTATTTT.

This clone was observed a single time. This chain links TRBV9 with TRBJ1-6, with D unresolved. The CDR3 sequence is 15 residues long. The germline V and J ends were trimmed by 1 base and 1 base, with 6 bases remaining between them. Germline CDR1 is SGDLS and CDR2 is YYNGEE. The chain's CDR3 is CASSVQASYNSPLHF. DNA of the CDR3: TGTGCCAGCAGCGTACAAGCTTCCTATAATTCACCCCTCCACTTT.

The V gene is TRBV10-3, the J gene TRBJ2-5, with 10 bases aligning to TRBD1. The junction had 6 bases not matched to a gene; V was cut back by 3 bases and J by 5 bases. Germline lookup yields CDR1 ENHRY and CDR2 SYGVKD. The CDR3 contains 15 residues. The CDR3 DNA reads as TGTGCCATCAGTGATGAGACAGGGGGCGGGGAGACCCAGTACTTC. Translated: CAISDETGGGETQYF.

This clone came up a few times. This chain connects TRBV24-1 to TRBJ1-2; 7 bases map to TRBD1. V was clipped by 4 bases and J by 8 bases; unmatched bases: 9. This CDR3 is 14 amino acids long. Germline CDR1 and CDR2: KGHDR and SFDVKD. The CDR3: CATSESTGISGYTF. The DNA of the CDR3 is TGTGCCACCAGTGAGTCGACAGGGATAAGCGGCTACACCTTC.

This clone has more than one count but fewer than ten. This chain joins TRBV5-6 and TRBJ1-2, with 7 bases identical to TRBD1. V lost 3 bases to trimming and J lost 4 bases; unmatched junction nucleotides: 9. CDR1 is SGHDT and CDR2 is YYEEEE in the germline V gene. The CDR3 is 15 amino acids. The CDR3 loop reads CASSWGTDPLYGYTF. The CDR3 DNA follows: TGTGCCAGCAGCTGGGGGACAGACCCTCTCTATGGCTACACCTTC. Full variable domain (outside the CDR3, taken from reference TRBV5-6 and TRBJ1-2): DAGVTQSPTHLIKTRGQQVTLRCSPKSGHDTVSWYQQALGQGPQFIFQYYEEEERQRGNFPDRFSGHQFPNYSSELNVNALLLGDSALYLCASSWGTDPLYGYTFGSGTRLTVV.

This clone appeared a single time. This chain connects TRBV7-3 to TRBJ2-1, with D unclear. The CDR3 is 12 amino acids. The germline V gene has CDR1 SGHTA and CDR2 FQGTGA. V lost 3 bases and J lost 9, with 9 bases in between. Written as DNA, the CDR3 is TGTGCCAGCAGCTTTAACAGCCGTGAGCAGTTCTTC. Translating gives CASSFNSREQFF.

The gene calls are TRBV19 and TRBJ2-3; a possible D gene is TRBD2 (6 bases). Germline V gives CDR1 LNHDA, CDR2 SQIVND (reference sequence). V dropped 5 bases and J dropped 7 bases, with 19 bases sitting between them. This CDR3 spans 15 amino acids. The CDR3: CASSPRIGSMNTQYF. CDR3 bases: TGTGCCAGTAGTCCCCGGATCGGGAGTATGAATACGCAGTATTTT.

There are a few counts of this clone. The rearrangement joins TRBV4-3 to TRBJ2-1; possible D gene TRBD1, 5 bases. Germline CDR1 is LGHNA and CDR2 is YSLEER. CDR3 length: 15 amino acids. V dropped 0 bases and J dropped 9 bases, with 15 bases sitting between them. CDR3 bases: TGCGCCAGCAGCCAAGACGGTGCATGGGGCGGTGAGCAGTTCTTC. Translating it yields CASSQDGAWGGEQFF.

The chain is built from TRBV10-2 and TRBJ1-1, with D perhaps TRBD1 (5 bases). The germline V gene has CDR1 WSHSY and CDR2 SAAADI. Deletions cut 0 bases from V and 3 bases from J, with 8 bases between. The CDR3 covers 14 residues. The CDR3 region has the DNA TGCGCCAGCAGTGAGTCGAAGGGGTACACTGAAGCTTTCTTT. Encoded protein: CASSESKGYTEAFF.

CDR3 nucleotides: TGTGCCAGTAGTTCAAGCAGCAATCAGCCCCAGCATTTT. Protein sequence: CASSSSSNQPQHF. The rearrangement joins TRBV19 to TRBJ1-5; no reliable D call. Germline lookup yields CDR1 LNHDA and CDR2 SQIVND (reference sequence). CDR3 size: 13 residues. V was pared by 5 bases and J by 1 base, with 6 bases between.

The rearrangement links TRBV6-1 to TRBJ1-1; 8 nucleotides align to TRBD1. Germline V gene lookup returns CDR1 MNHNS and CDR2 SASEGT. The V and J ends lost 3 bases and 4 bases, in that order; junction bases with no gene match: 7. This CDR3 comprises 15 residues. The CDR3 DNA follows: TGTGCCAGCAGTGAGAGAAGGACAGGGTTCACTGAAGCTTTCTTT. This codes for CASSERRTGFTEAFF.

The J gene is TRBJ2-2, the V gene TRBV10-3; TRBD1 agrees at 10 bases. Germline V gene sequence: CDR1 ENHRY, CDR2 SYGVKD. Losses at the gene ends were 4 bases for V and 4 bases for J; bases not matched to a gene: 0. The CDR3 has 14 residues. As DNA, the CDR3 is TGTGCCATCAGTGGGGACAGGGGCACCGGGGAGCTGTTTTTT. It is translated as CAISGDRGTGELFF.

The rearrangement joins TRBV4-3 to TRBJ2-5; no clear D gene. This CDR3 region has 15 residues. Germline CDR1 is LGHNA and CDR2 is YSLEER. V was shortened by 0 bases and J by 5 bases, with 13 bases between the two germline ends. This CDR3 reads CASSQDPSVWETQYF. CDR3 DNA sequence: TGCGCCAGCAGCCAAGATCCGTCAGTCTGGGAGACCCAGTACTTC.

The V gene is TRBV18, the J gene TRBJ1-4, with unresolved D. Germline CDR1 and CDR2: KGHSH and LQKENI. The CDR3 runs 11 residues. Trimming removed 5 bases from V and 10 bases from J, with 8 bases in between. The CDR3 loop is CASSTGGKLFF. CDR3 nucleotides: TGTGCCAGCTCAACGGGAGGAAAACTGTTTTTT.

The chain links TRBV15 to TRBJ1-2; 11 bases match TRBD1. Losses at the gene ends were 1 base for V and 3 bases for J; bases not matched to a gene: 4. Germline CDR1 reads LNHNV; CDR2 reads YYDKDF (reference sequence). The CDR3 spans 16 residues. For the CDR3, the DNA is TGTGCCACCAGCAGAGCAACGGACAGGGGGCACTATGGCTACACCTTC. Protein sequence: CATSRATDRGHYGYTF.